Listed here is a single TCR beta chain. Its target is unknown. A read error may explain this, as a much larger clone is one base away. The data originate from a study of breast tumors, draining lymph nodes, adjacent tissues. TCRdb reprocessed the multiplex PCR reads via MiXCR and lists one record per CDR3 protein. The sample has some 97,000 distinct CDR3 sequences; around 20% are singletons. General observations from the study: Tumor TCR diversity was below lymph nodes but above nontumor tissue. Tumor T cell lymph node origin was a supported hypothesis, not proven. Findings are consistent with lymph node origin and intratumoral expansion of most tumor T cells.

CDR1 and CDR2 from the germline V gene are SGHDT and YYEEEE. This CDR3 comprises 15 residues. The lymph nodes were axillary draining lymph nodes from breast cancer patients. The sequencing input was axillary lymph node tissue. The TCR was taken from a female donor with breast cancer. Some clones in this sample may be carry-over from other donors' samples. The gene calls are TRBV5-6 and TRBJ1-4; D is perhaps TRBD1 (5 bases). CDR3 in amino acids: CASSLFGTTNEELFF. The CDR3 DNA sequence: TGTGCCAGCAGCTTGTTCGGGACCACTAATGAAGAACTGTTTTTT.